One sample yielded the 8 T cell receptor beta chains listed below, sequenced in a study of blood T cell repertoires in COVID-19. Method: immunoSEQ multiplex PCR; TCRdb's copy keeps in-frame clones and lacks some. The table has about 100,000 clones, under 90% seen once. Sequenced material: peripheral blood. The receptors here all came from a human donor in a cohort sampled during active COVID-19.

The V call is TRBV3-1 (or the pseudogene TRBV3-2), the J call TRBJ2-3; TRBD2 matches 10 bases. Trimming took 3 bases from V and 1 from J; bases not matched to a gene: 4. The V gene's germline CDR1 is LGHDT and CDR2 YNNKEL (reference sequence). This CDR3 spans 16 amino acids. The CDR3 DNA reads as TGTGCCAGCAGCCATCACAGCGGGAGGGGCACAGATACGCAGTATTTT. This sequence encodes CASSHHSGRGTDTQYF.

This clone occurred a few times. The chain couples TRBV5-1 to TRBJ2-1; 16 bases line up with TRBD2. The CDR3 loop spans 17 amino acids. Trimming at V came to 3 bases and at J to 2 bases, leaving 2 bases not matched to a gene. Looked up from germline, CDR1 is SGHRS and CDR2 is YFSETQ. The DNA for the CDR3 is TGCGCCAGCAGCTGGGGACTAGCGGGAGGGCCCTACAATGAGCAGTTCTTC. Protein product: CASSWGLAGGPYNEQFF.

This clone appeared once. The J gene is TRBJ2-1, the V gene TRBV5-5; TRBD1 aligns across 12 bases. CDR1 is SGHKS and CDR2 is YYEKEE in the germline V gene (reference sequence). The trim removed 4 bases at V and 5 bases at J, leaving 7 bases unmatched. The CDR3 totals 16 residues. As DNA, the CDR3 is TGTGCCAGCAGCACCGGGACAGGGGGCGGACACAATGAGCAGTTCTTC. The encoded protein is CASSTGTGGGHNEQFF.

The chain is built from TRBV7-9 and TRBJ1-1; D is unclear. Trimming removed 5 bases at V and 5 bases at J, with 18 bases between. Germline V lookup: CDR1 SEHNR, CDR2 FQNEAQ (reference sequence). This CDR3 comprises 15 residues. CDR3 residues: CASSPRLAGITEAFF. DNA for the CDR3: TGTGCCAGCAGCCCGCGGCTTGCGGGCATTACTGAAGCTTTCTTT.

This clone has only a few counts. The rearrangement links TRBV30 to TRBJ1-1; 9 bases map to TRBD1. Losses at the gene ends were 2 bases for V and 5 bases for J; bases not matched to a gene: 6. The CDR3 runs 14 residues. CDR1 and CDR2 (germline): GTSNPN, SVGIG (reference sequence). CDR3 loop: CAWSRGQGWTEAFF. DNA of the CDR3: TGTGCCTGGAGTCGGGGACAGGGTTGGACTGAAGCTTTCTTT.

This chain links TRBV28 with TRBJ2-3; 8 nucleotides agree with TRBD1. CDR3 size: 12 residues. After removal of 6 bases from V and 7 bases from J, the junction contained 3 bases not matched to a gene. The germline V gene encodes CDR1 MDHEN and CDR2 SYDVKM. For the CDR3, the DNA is TGTGCCAGCAGCGCAGGGGGCCATACGCAGTATTTT. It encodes CASSAGGHTQYF.

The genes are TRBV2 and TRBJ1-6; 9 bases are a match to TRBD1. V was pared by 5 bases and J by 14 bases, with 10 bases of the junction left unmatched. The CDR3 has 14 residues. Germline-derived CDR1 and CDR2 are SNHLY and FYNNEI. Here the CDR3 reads CASSIGQGIGALHF. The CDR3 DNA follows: TGTGCCAGCAGTATCGGACAGGGGATTGGGGCCCTCCACTTT.

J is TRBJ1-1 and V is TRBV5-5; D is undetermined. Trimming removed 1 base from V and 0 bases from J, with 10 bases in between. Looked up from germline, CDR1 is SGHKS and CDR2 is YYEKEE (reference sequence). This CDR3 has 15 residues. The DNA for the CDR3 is TGTGCCAGCAGCTTGTTTTTCCCCATGAACACTGAAGCTTTCTTT. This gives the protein CASSLFFPMNTEAFF. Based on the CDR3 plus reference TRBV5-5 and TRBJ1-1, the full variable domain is DAGVTQSPTHLIKTRGQQVTLRCSPISGHKSVSWYQQVLGQGPQFIFQYYEKEERGRGNFPDRFSARQFPNYSSELNVNALLLGDSALYLCASSLFFPMNTEAFFGQGTRLTVV.